The 18 T cell receptor beta chains below all came from one sample that was sequenced in a study of blood T cell repertoires in COVID-19. Clones were sequenced by immunoSEQ multiplex PCR, and TCRdb holds only the in-frame ones, with some missing. The data hold about 160,000 clones, with around 87% observed a single time. Material for sequencing was PBMCs or T cells enriched from blood (not recorded which). These receptors came from a woman aged 50 to 65 who had recovered from COVID-19.

The chain couples TRBV19 to TRBJ1-5; 7 nucleotides match TRBD1. Looked up from germline, CDR1 is LNHDA and CDR2 is SQIVND (reference sequence). J lost 9 bases, V lost 5 bases, and 7 bases had no gene match. The CDR3 is 13 amino acids. The CDR3 region is CASSLQGSGPQHF. CDR3 coding DNA: TGTGCCAGTAGTTTACAGGGGTCGGGGCCCCAGCATTTT.

The rearrangement uses TRBV5-1 and TRBJ2-1; TRBD2 agrees at 10 bases. The CDR3 spans 15 residues. With 2 bases clipped from V and 9 bases from J, the junction kept 8 bases outside the gene matches. Per germline, CDR1 SGHRS and CDR2 YFSETQ. The CDR3 is CASSLTSGEFLEQFF. The CDR3 coding sequence is TGCGCCAGCAGCTTAACTAGCGGGGAATTTCTTGAGCAGTTCTTC.

The V and J genes are TRBV5-1 and TRBJ2-3, with TRBD2 identical over 7 bases. With 5 bases clipped from V and 4 bases from J, the junction kept 7 bases outside the gene matches. The CDR3 contains 14 residues. The germline V gene has CDR1 SGHRS and CDR2 YFSETQ. CDR3 sequence reads: CASRWSGVADTQYF. In DNA, the CDR3 is TGCGCCAGCAGGTGGAGCGGGGTGGCAGATACGCAGTATTTT.

The chain employs TRBV19 and TRBJ1-2; 7 nucleotides align to TRBD1. CDR3 length equals 15 residues. The V gene's germline CDR1 is LNHDA and CDR2 SQIVND (reference sequence). V was pared by 4 bases and J by 5 bases, with 10 bases of the junction left unmatched. CDR3 in amino acids: CASSTQGQPGYGYTF. The CDR3 region has the DNA TGTGCCAGTAGTACCCAGGGACAGCCAGGGTATGGCTACACCTTC. The full variable domain, in which reference TRBV19 and TRBJ1-2 provide the parts outside the CDR3, is DGGITQSPKYLFRKEGQNVTLSCEQNLNHDAMYWYRQDPGQGLRLIYYSQIVNDFQKGDIAEGYSVSREKKESFPLTVTSAQKNPTAFYLCASSTQGQPGYGYTFGSGTRLTVV.

V gene TRBV7-9 combines with J gene TRBJ1-2, with 9 nucleotides matching TRBD1. The CDR3 is 13 amino acids. Germline CDR1 reads SEHNR; CDR2 reads FQNEAQ (reference sequence). Trimming took 5 bases from V and 6 from J; bases not matched to a gene: 4. The CDR3 DNA reads as TGTGCCAGCAGCCGGGACAGGGAAGATGGCTACACCTTC. The encoded protein is CASSRDREDGYTF.

The chain couples TRBV9 to TRBJ1-1; 7 bases map to TRBD1. Germline V gives CDR1 SGDLS, CDR2 YYNGEE. The CDR3 sequence is 15 residues long. Unmatched junction bases numbered 13, after V lost 4 bases and J lost 7 bases. Written as DNA, the CDR3 is TGTGCCAGCAGCCGGACCCAGGTAGGGGGCGTTGAAGCTTTCTTT. This encodes CASSRTQVGGVEAFF.

The chain couples TRBV12-3 or TRBV12-4 to TRBJ2-3; possibly TRBD1 for D (7 bases). The CDR3 is 11 residues long. V gave up 3 bases and J gave up 11 bases, with 9 bases separating them. CDR3: CASSLRDRQYF. The CDR3 nucleotides are TGTGCCAGCAGTTTGCGGGACAGGCAGTATTTT.

The CDR3 nucleotides are TGTGCCAGCAGCGCTGGGACTTTGCAAGAGACCCAGTACTTC. Translated: CASSAGTLQETQYF. The chain carries TRBV9 and TRBJ2-5, with D perhaps TRBD2 (6 bases). There are 14 residues in the CDR3. Per germline, CDR1 SGDLS and CDR2 YYNGEE. V was trimmed by 3 bases and J by 2 bases, leaving 11 bases between them.

CDR3 in amino acids: CASSSRGLIYGYTF. In nucleotides, the CDR3 is TGTGCCAGCAGTTCCAGGGGGCTGATCTATGGCTACACCTTC. The rearrangement uses TRBV27 and TRBJ1-2, with 8 positions matching TRBD1. V lost 4 bases and J lost 4; bases outside the gene matches: 5. This CDR3 is 14 amino acids long. In germline, CDR1 is MNHEY, CDR2 SMNVEV (reference sequence).

The chain is built from TRBV6-2 or TRBV6-3 and TRBJ2-7, with D maybe TRBD1 (5 bases). The germline V gene encodes CDR1 MNHEY and CDR2 SVGEGT. This CDR3 has 12 residues. Trimming took 2 bases from V and 8 from J, leaving 10 bases between them. The CDR3 sequence: CASSYPTVKQYF. CDR3 nucleotide sequence: TGTGCCAGCAGTTACCCGACAGTGAAGCAGTACTTC.

J is TRBJ1-5 and V is TRBV19, with a possible D match to TRBD1 (5 bases). From germline, CDR1 is LNHDA and CDR2 SQIVND (reference sequence). The CDR3 contains 15 residues. Trimming shortened V by 7 bases and J by 9 bases, and 22 bases separated the two germline ends. CDR3 in DNA: TGTGCCAGTACCCCAAATCGGGGGATCCACCGGCCCCAGCATTTT. This codes for CASTPNRGIHRPQHF.

This sequence joins TRBV30 and TRBJ1-2; 8 bases are a match to TRBD1. In germline, CDR1 is GTSNPN, CDR2 SVGIG (reference sequence). The CDR3 spans 13 residues. After removal of 1 base from V and 7 bases from J, the junction contained 5 bases not matched to a gene. The CDR3 loop is CAWSAGTGSGYTF. The CDR3 DNA reads TGTGCCTGGAGTGCCGGGACAGGCAGTGGCTACACCTTC. The whole variable domain, filled in from reference TRBV30 and TRBJ1-2, reads SQTIHQWPATLVQPVGSPLSLECTVEGTSNPNLYWYRQAAGRGLQLLFYSVGIGQISSEVPQNLSASRPQDRQFILSSKKLLLSDSGFYLCAWSAGTGSGYTFGSGTRLTVV.

The chain recombines TRBV3-1 (or the pseudogene TRBV3-2) with TRBJ1-6, with 8 positions matching TRBD1. This CDR3 region has 14 residues. The germline V gene encodes CDR1 LGHDT and CDR2 YNNKEL (reference sequence). The junction had 3 bases not matched to a gene; V was cut back by 3 bases and J by 8 bases. The CDR3 spells CASSHGQGHSPLHF. The CDR3 bases are TGTGCCAGCAGCCACGGACAGGGACATTCACCCCTCCACTTT.

CDR3 coding DNA: TGCGCCAGCAGCCAAGCAGCAGGGGCTAACTATGGCTACACCTTC. This encodes CASSQAAGANYGYTF. This chain joins TRBV4-3 and TRBJ1-2, with D tentatively TRBD1 (6 bases). Germline V gene sequence: CDR1 LGHNA, CDR2 YSLEER. Deletions cut 1 base from V and 0 bases from J, with 9 bases between. The CDR3 sequence is 15 residues long.

This clone was counted once. The chain uses TRBV7-2 and TRBJ2-5; D call uncertain. CDR1 is SGHTA, CDR2 FQGNSA, per germline. The CDR3 length is 13 residues. Trimming took 5 bases from V and 1 from J, leaving 8 bases between them. The CDR3 sequence is CASSTRFQETQYF. In DNA, the CDR3 is TGTGCCAGCAGCACCAGATTCCAAGAGACCCAGTACTTC.

The CDR3 region is CASSYSAVMNTEAFF. CDR3 sequence (DNA): TGTGCCAGCAGTTACTCTGCAGTCATGAACACTGAAGCTTTCTTT. This chain joins TRBV6-5 and TRBJ1-1, with no clear D. This CDR3 has 15 amino acids. V was pared by 0 bases and J by 0 bases, with 8 bases between. Germline values: CDR1 MNHEY, CDR2 SVGAGI.

The rearrangement joins TRBV7-2 to TRBJ1-1; 7 positions match TRBD1. The CDR3 contains 14 residues. Losses at the gene ends were 3 bases for V and 2 bases for J; bases not matched to a gene: 3. In germline, CDR1 is SGHTA, CDR2 FQGNSA. The CDR3 loop is CASSFDRANTEAFF. The CDR3 bases are TGTGCCAGCAGCTTCGACAGGGCTAACACTGAAGCTTTCTTT.

This rearrangement joins TRBV9 to TRBJ1-5; D perhaps matches TRBD1 (5 bases). Germline CDR1 is SGDLS and CDR2 is YYNGEE. The CDR3 totals 16 residues. The germline V and J ends were trimmed by 3 bases and 1 base, with 14 bases remaining between them. CDR3 DNA: TGTGCCAGCAGCGCCGGGGGACCTAGGAGCAATCAGCCCCAGCATTTT. This translates into CASSAGGPRSNQPQHF.